The rows below give T cell receptor beta chains drawn from one sample of a study of monozygotic twins with cystic fibrosis. Data came from immunoSEQ multiplex PCR; TCRdb stores just in-frame clones and leaves some out. The table records approximately 33,000 clones, under 90% of them present only once. The specimen sequenced was blood. The receptors were gathered from a girl aged 2 to 9 with cystic fibrosis. Both conserved end residues are part of each CDR3.

V gene,CDR3 protein
TRBV5-1,CASSPGREYGYTF
TRBV6-5,CASSYFLGEAFF
TRBV7-3,CASSPDRGRTGELFF
TRBV6-1,CASSLDRGTEAFF
TRBV5-1,CASSLNRGNTEAFF
TRBV7-9,CASRVNTEAFF
TRBV27,CASSLYSGGLFYEQYF
TRBV5-1,CASSWDPWKGGNQETQYF
TRBV2,CASGRGVVNEKLFF
TRBV10-3,CAISDPLGGRDGGELFF
TRBV4-2,CASSQNWAGEVETQYF
TRBV19,CASSMPSLGQETQYF
TRBV1,CTSSPWASGASSTDTQYF
TRBV4-1,CASSPRTVPSSYEQYF
TRBV5-6,CASSYGQGGQPQHF
TRBV6-1,CASSEMVGSSGNTIYF
TRBV5-1,CATRQGPASAGELFF
TRBV6-6,CASRPLSGAYNEQFF
TRBV7-8,CASSGPGQGPNIQYF
TRBV30,CACKQCSGVHYNEQFF
TRBV2,CASSVAMGLGEKLFF
TRBV6-5,CASSYSAANYGYTF
TRBV5-1,CASGSGGTDTQYF
TRBV7-9,CASSFAQGYYGYTF
TRBV18,CASSPRSGRANTEAFF
TRBV18,CASSPTFNSPLHF
TRBV5-6,CASSLGHYGYTF
TRBV27,CASSLAGYGEQYF
TRBV14,CASSQESGAYGYTF
TRBV13,CASSFRWQMNTEAFF
TRBV9,CASSTTQGARTNEQFF
TRBV10-2,CASSAQGPTGELFF
TRBV19,CASSKDRSAINYEQYF
TRBV4-2,CASSRRTGANEKLFF
TRBV6-6,CASSYSQNTGELFF
TRBV5-1,CASSSSGTAFEAFF
TRBV9,CASSVGAGLAGGFSYEQYF
TRBV2,CASSSAGGLMSSYNEQFF